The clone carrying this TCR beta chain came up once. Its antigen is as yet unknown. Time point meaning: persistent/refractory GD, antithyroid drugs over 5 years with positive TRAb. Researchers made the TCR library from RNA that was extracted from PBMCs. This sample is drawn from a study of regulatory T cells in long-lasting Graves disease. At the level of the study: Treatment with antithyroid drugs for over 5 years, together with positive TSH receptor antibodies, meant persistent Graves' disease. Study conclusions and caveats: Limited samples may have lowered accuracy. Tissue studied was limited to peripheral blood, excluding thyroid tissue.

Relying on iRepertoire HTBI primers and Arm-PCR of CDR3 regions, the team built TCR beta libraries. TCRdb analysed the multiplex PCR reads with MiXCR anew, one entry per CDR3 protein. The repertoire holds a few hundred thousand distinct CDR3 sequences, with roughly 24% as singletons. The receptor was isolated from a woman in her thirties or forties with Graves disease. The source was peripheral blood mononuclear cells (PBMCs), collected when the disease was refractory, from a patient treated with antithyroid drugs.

The CDR3 loop is CASSLGGKQPQHF. The CDR3 DNA sequence: TGCGCCAGCAGCTTGGGGGGGAAGCAGCCCCAGCATTTT. This chain connects TRBV5-1 to TRBJ1-5; maybe TRBD1 (5 bases). CDR1 is SGHRS and CDR2 is YFSETQ in the germline V gene. This CDR3 is 13 amino acids long. V lost 0 bases, J lost 7 bases, and 8 bases lay in between.